Listed here are 2 T cell receptor beta chains from one sample, sequenced in a study of molecular identifiers for immune sequencing clone quantification. Via MiXCR, TCRdb re-called the PCR reads, giving one row per CDR3 protein. The sample includes more than 550,000 distinct CDR3 sequences, around 25% of them seen just once. The sample consisted of naive CD8+ T cells from blood, with Jurkat cell RNA spiked in. Indicated subset: FACS-sorted CD8+CD4-CCR7+CD45RA+ naive T cells. The receptors stem from a human donor in good health. Some libraries in this study had Jurkat cell RNA spiked in.

This clonotype was counted ten times or more. The V gene is TRBV6-5, the J gene TRBJ2-5, with a tentative D call TRBD1 (5 bases). Germline assignment: CDR1 MNHEY and CDR2 SVGAGI. The CDR3 contains 14 residues. V lost 5 bases and J 2 bases, leaving 12 bases between the germline ends. The DNA of the CDR3 is TGTGCCAGCAGTGCGATAGACAGTCAAGAGACCCAGTACTTC. As protein: CASSAIDSQETQYF.

This clonotype has only a few counts. The chain uses TRBV2 and TRBJ2-7; D unclear. The CDR3 sequence is 16 residues long. V lost 1 base to trimming and J lost 3 bases, with 16 bases between them. Germline-derived CDR1 and CDR2 are SNHLY and FYNNEI. CDR3 region: CASSEVRQGLIYEQYF. CDR3 in DNA: TGTGCCAGCAGTGAAGTCCGACAAGGGTTAATCTACGAGCAGTACTTC.